Listed here are 27 T cell receptor beta chains from one sample, sequenced in a study of T cell repertoires in cytomegalovirus infection. TCRdb reprocessed the reads with MiXCR, giving one entry per CDR3 protein. The sample has just over 450,000 distinct CDR3 sequences; under 55% are singletons. Antigens of these TCRs are unknown. This specimen was cultured PBMCs, taken from culture after CMV antigen stimulation. The receptors originated from a human donor in good health (CMV status not recorded). Some clones in this sample may be carry-over from other donors' samples.

This clonotype was seen a single time. The chain uses TRBV12-5 and TRBJ2-5, with a weak D call TRBD1 (5 bases). This CDR3 has 13 amino acids. Germline-derived CDR1 and CDR2 are LGHNT and FRNRAP. Trimming pared 3 bases from V and 5 bases from J, leaving 10 bases between. The CDR3 sequence: CASGLAAGETQYF. The CDR3 DNA reads as TGTGCTAGTGGTTTAGCCGCAGGGGAGACCCAGTACTTC.

The chain is built from TRBV7-6 and TRBJ1-2, with a possible D match to TRBD1 (5 bases). V lost 4 bases, J lost 4 bases, and 13 bases lay in between. CDR3 length: 14 amino acids. Germline assignment: CDR1 SGHVS and CDR2 FNYEAQ. The CDR3 region has the DNA TGTGCCAGCAGCTCCCCCTCAGGGACCTATGGCTACACCTTC. Residues: CASSSPSGTYGYTF.

V gene TRBV7-2 combines with J gene TRBJ2-5; 7 nucleotides line up with TRBD1. The CDR3 extends over 15 amino acids. Losses at the gene ends were 3 bases for V and 2 bases for J; bases not matched to a gene: 6. Germline V gene lookup returns CDR1 SGHTA and CDR2 FQGNSA. Here the CDR3 DNA reads TGTGCCAGCAGCTTTTGGGGACAGCAACAAGAGACCCAGTACTTC. Amino acids: CASSFWGQQQETQYF.

Many counts were recorded for this clonotype. The rearrangement uses TRBV7-2 and TRBJ2-3, with unresolved D. This CDR3 region has 12 residues. CDR1 SGHTA and CDR2 FQGNSA come from the germline V gene. Deletions cut 3 bases from V and 2 bases from J, with 3 bases between. In nucleotides, the CDR3 is TGTGCCAGCAGCTTCCACACAGATACGCAGTATTTT. Amino acid sequence: CASSFHTDTQYF.

In this sample, this clonotype turned up many times. In nucleotides, the CDR3 is TGTGCCAGCAGCTTGGCACAGAATGAAAAACTGTTTTTT. This gives the protein CASSLAQNEKLFF. V and J are TRBV5-5 and TRBJ1-4; D is unclear. There are 13 residues in the CDR3. Germline CDR1 SGHKS, CDR2 YYEKEE (reference sequence). V was pared by 0 bases and J by 5 bases, with 5 bases between.

This clonotype showed up many times. The chain uses TRBV7-8 and TRBJ2-1; 10 positions agree with TRBD2. This CDR3 has 15 amino acids. CDR1 is SGHVS and CDR2 is FQNEAQ in the germline V gene. V lost 5 bases, J lost 12 bases, and 13 bases stayed unmatched. DNA for the CDR3: TGTGCCAGCAGCCCCGCCCTTAGCGGGAGGTTTGGGCAGTTCTTC. Translated, it gives CASSPALSGRFGQFF.

The rearrangement uses TRBV12-3 or TRBV12-4 and TRBJ2-7; unclear D gene. Deletions cut 4 bases from V and 0 bases from J, with 13 bases between. CDR3 size: 15 residues. CDR3 protein: CASSSVAWSSYEQYF. CDR3 nucleotide sequence: TGTGCCAGCAGTTCCGTAGCCTGGAGCTCCTACGAGCAGTACTTC.

The rearrangement uses TRBV29-1 and TRBJ1-2; tentatively, D is TRBD1 (6 bases). The CDR3 runs to 12 residues. The germline V and J ends were trimmed by 6 bases and 2 bases, with 10 bases remaining between them. The germline gives CDR1 SQVTM, CDR2 ANQGSEA. The CDR3 spells CSVVTGNYGYTF. CDR3 DNA: TGCAGCGTGGTTACAGGGAACTATGGCTACACCTTC. Together with reference TRBV29-1 and TRBJ1-2, the CDR3 gives the full variable domain: SAVISQKPSRDICQRGTSLTIQCQVDSQVTMMFWYRQQPGQSLTLIATANQGSEATYESGFVIDKFPISRPNLTFSTLTVSNMSPEDSSIYLCSVVTGNYGYTFGSGTRLTVV.

The chain combines TRBV12-5 with TRBJ1-1; 9 bases match TRBD1. Germline V CDR1 and CDR2: LGHNT, FRNRAP. After removal of 3 bases from V and 4 bases from J, the junction contained 9 bases not matched to a gene. CDR3 length equals 16 residues. The CDR3, as DNA: TGTGCTAGTGGTTTCCCCGCGGGGGACAGGGCCACTGAAGCTTTCTTT. It translates to CASGFPAGDRATEAFF.

The CDR3, as DNA: TGTGCCACCAGCAGGACAGTGTTTAATGAAAAACTGTTTTTT. Its translation: CATSRTVFNEKLFF. V usage is TRBV15 and J usage is TRBJ1-4; D is perhaps TRBD1 (5 bases). The CDR3 is 14 amino acids. CDR1 and CDR2 from the germline V gene are LNHNV and YYDKDF (reference sequence). V gave up 3 bases and J gave up 4 bases, with 9 bases separating them.

The rearrangement joins TRBV5-1 to TRBJ2-5; 9 bases agree with TRBD2. CDR1 is SGHRS and CDR2 is YFSETQ in the germline V gene. This CDR3 spans 15 amino acids. After removal of 4 bases from V and 7 bases from J, the junction contained 11 bases not matched to a gene. CDR3 sequence (DNA): TGCGCCAGCAGCCCGGGACTAGCCGGTCGAGGGACCCAGTACTTC. Its protein is CASSPGLAGRGTQYF.

The chain carries TRBV28 and TRBJ2-3; 7 positions match TRBD1. V dropped 2 bases and J dropped 3; count of bases not matched to a gene: 8. The CDR3 consists of 16 residues. CDR1 is MDHEN and CDR2 is SYDVKM in the germline V gene. Written as DNA, the CDR3 is TGTGCCAGCAGTTTAGGGGAGAGGGGGCAGACAGATACGCAGTATTTT. Amino acid sequence: CASSLGERGQTDTQYF.

V usage is TRBV6-6 and J usage is TRBJ2-3; 9 bases line up with TRBD1. The CDR3 is made up of 14 amino acids. Trimming at V came to 7 bases and at J to 5 bases, leaving 7 bases not matched to a gene. Germline V lookup: CDR1 MNHNY, CDR2 SVGAGI (reference sequence). This CDR3 is CASNRDRVEDTQYF. CDR3 coding DNA: TGTGCCAGCAACCGGGACAGGGTTGAAGATACGCAGTATTTT.

The DNA for the CDR3 is TGTGCCAGCAGCCCACTAGCGGGAGGGTTCACAGATACGCAGTATTTT. This encodes CASSPLAGGFTDTQYF. The chain carries TRBV11-2 and TRBJ2-3; 13 nucleotides line up with TRBD2. This CDR3 region has 16 residues. With V trimmed by 5 bases and J by 2 bases, 4 bases remained unmatched. Germline V gene data show CDR1 as SGHAT and CDR2 as FQNNGV. Full variable domain (outside the CDR3, taken from reference TRBV11-2 and TRBJ2-3): EAGVAQSPRYKIIEKRQSVAFWCNPISGHATLYWYQQILGQGPKLLIQFQNNGVVDDSQLPKDRFSAERLKGVDSTLKIQPAKLEDSAVYLCASSPLAGGFTDTQYFGPGTRLTVL.

This sequence joins TRBV11-2 and TRBJ2-6; D is undetermined. The germline V gene has CDR1 SGHAT and CDR2 FQNNGV. The V end lost 6 bases, the J end lost 0 bases, and 6 bases lay between the germline ends. The CDR3 runs to 14 residues. CDR3 sequence: CASSPISGANVLTF. DNA for the CDR3: TGTGCCAGCAGTCCTATCTCTGGGGCCAACGTCCTGACTTTC.

The rearrangement joins TRBV7-2 to TRBJ1-1; D is undetermined. The V end was cut by 4 bases, the J end by 3 bases, with 6 bases between. This CDR3 is 12 amino acids long. Germline CDR1 reads SGHTA; CDR2 reads FQGNSA. CDR3 region: CASSSDDTEAFF. CDR3 bases: TGTGCCAGCAGCTCTGATGACACTGAAGCTTTCTTT.

This clonotype was counted only a few times. The J gene is TRBJ2-5, the V gene TRBV28; TRBD2 agrees at 7 bases. The germline V gene has CDR1 MDHEN and CDR2 SYDVKM. V dropped 3 bases and J dropped 10; count of bases not matched to a gene: 14. This CDR3 has 15 amino acids. Here the CDR3 reads CASSLALGEGPDQYF. The CDR3 DNA is TGTGCCAGCAGTTTGGCCCTAGGGGAGGGGCCGGACCAGTACTTC.

CDR3 sequence: CASSPSATSSPSEQFF. The CDR3 DNA sequence: TGTGCCAGCAGCCCTAGTGCGACTAGTTCGCCCTCGGAGCAGTTCTTC. The J gene is TRBJ2-1, the V gene TRBV11-3, with D maybe TRBD2 (6 bases). Per germline, CDR1 SGHNT and CDR2 YENEEA. With 5 bases removed from V and 10 bases from J, the gap between germline ends came to 24 bases. This CDR3 is built from 16 residues.

The chain recombines TRBV2 with TRBJ2-3; D may be TRBD1 (6 bases). V lost 6 bases, J lost 4 bases, and 11 bases lay in between. CDR1 is SNHLY, CDR2 FYNNEI, per germline. CDR3 length: 13 amino acids. The CDR3 DNA reads TGTGCCAGCAGGAGGGGGTTAGCAGATACGCAGTATTTT. It translates to CASRRGLADTQYF.

The chain combines TRBV7-2 with TRBJ2-1; D may correspond to TRBD1 or TRBD2 (6 bases each). V gave up 6 bases and J gave up 8 bases, with 14 bases separating them. Germline V gene data show CDR1 as SGHTA and CDR2 as FQGNSA. The CDR3 contains 13 residues. The CDR3 DNA reads as TGTGCCAGCAGACCGACCGGGGGCCATGAGCAGTTCTTC. This translates into CASRPTGGHEQFF.

The CDR3 protein is CASSLTGPRGGNTIYF. In nucleotides, the CDR3 is TGTGCCAGCAGTTTGACGGGACCCAGGGGTGGAAACACCATATATTTT. The chain employs TRBV27 and TRBJ1-3, with a weak D call TRBD1 (6 bases). The CDR3 extends over 16 amino acids. In germline, CDR1 is MNHEY, CDR2 SMNVEV (reference sequence). Trimming took 3 bases from V and 3 from J, leaving 15 bases between them.

This clonotype was seen a handful of times. The J gene is TRBJ2-4, the V gene TRBV7-2; the D gene is possibly TRBD1 (6 bases). Germline V gene lookup returns CDR1 SGHTA and CDR2 FQGNSA. V lost 5 bases and J 0 bases, leaving 11 bases between the germline ends. CDR3 length: 15 residues. CDR3 sequence reads: CASSGPGVAKNIQYF. DNA for the CDR3: TGTGCCAGCAGCGGTCCAGGGGTAGCCAAAAACATTCAGTACTTC.

In regard to this clonotype: A junction end diverges from the germline sequence, so it may reflect a read error. The chain employs TRBV4-1 and TRBJ2-1; D could derive from TRBD1 or TRBD2 (5 bases each). The CDR3 is made up of 17 amino acids. Germline-derived CDR1 and CDR2 are MGHRA and YSYEKL. CDR3 DNA: TGCGCCAGCAGCCACCAACCCGGGGCAGGGTCCTACGATGAGCAGTTCTTC. Translated, it gives CASSHQPGAGSYDEQFF.

This chain joins TRBV7-2 and TRBJ2-1; 10 positions match TRBD2. In germline, CDR1 is SGHTA, CDR2 FQGNSA. This CDR3 is 12 amino acids long. V shed 5 bases and J 8 bases; nucleotides not matched to a gene: 0. The CDR3 spells CASSGTSDEQFF. The CDR3 DNA sequence: TGTGCCAGCAGCGGGACTAGCGATGAGCAGTTCTTC.

The table lists this clonotype with a count of one. The rearrangement links TRBV20-1 to TRBJ1-1; D perhaps matches TRBD1 (5 bases). CDR1 is DFQATT and CDR2 is SNEGSKA in the germline V gene (reference sequence). Trimming pared 1 base from V and 0 bases from J, leaving 12 bases between. The CDR3 sequence is 15 residues long. The CDR3 here is CSARVPGGMNTEAFF. The CDR3 region has the DNA TGCAGTGCTAGAGTACCGGGGGGAATGAACACTGAAGCTTTCTTT.

The J gene is TRBJ2-3, the V gene TRBV18; no firm D call. V was shortened by 3 bases and J by 3 bases, with 16 bases between the two germline ends. CDR1 is KGHSH and CDR2 is LQKENI in the germline V gene. The CDR3 totals 16 residues. The CDR3 sequence: CASSPPSGPPTDTQYF. The DNA for the CDR3 is TGTGCCAGCTCACCGCCCTCCGGACCACCAACAGATACGCAGTATTTT. The variable domain in full, completed from reference TRBV18 and TRBJ2-3, reads NAGVMQNPRHLVRRRGQEARLRCSPMKGHSHVYWYRQLPEEGLKFMVYLQKENIIDESGMPKERFSAEFPKEGPSILRIQQVVRGDSAAYFCASSPPSGPPTDTQYFGPGTRLTVL.

This clonotype was counted only a few times. V is TRBV19 and J is TRBJ1-5, with no clear D. CDR1 is LNHDA, CDR2 SQIVND, per germline (reference sequence). This CDR3 is built from 12 residues. Trimming left V 6 bases short and J 3 bases short, with 6 bases between. CDR3 in DNA: TGTGCCAGTAGAGGGTTCAATCAGCCCCAGCATTTT. As protein: CASRGFNQPQHF.